A few counts support the clone carrying this TCR beta chain. The sample belongs to a study of T-cell reconstitution after alpha-beta-depleted transplantation in children. Preparing the TCRbeta library involved the use of unique molecular identifiers. TCRdb reprocessed the PCR reads with MiXCR, giving one entry per CDR3 protein. The sample lists some 200,000 distinct CDR3 sequences, about 9.6% occurring once. The CDR3 has 16 amino acids. Germline CDR1 and CDR2: SGHRS and YFSETQ. Trimming took off 3 bases at V and 0 bases at J, with 12 bases between the two ends. The sequence came from a human donor who donated a stem cell graft to a child with SCID. This chain links TRBV5-1 with TRBJ1-4, with D tentatively TRBD1 (6 bases). This sample comprised PBMCs from the stem cell graft donor, obtained from the stem cell graft. CDR3 loop: CASSSGVSATNEKLFF. CDR3 sequence (DNA): TGCGCCAGCAGCTCAGGGGTATCTGCAACTAATGAAAAACTGTTTTTT.